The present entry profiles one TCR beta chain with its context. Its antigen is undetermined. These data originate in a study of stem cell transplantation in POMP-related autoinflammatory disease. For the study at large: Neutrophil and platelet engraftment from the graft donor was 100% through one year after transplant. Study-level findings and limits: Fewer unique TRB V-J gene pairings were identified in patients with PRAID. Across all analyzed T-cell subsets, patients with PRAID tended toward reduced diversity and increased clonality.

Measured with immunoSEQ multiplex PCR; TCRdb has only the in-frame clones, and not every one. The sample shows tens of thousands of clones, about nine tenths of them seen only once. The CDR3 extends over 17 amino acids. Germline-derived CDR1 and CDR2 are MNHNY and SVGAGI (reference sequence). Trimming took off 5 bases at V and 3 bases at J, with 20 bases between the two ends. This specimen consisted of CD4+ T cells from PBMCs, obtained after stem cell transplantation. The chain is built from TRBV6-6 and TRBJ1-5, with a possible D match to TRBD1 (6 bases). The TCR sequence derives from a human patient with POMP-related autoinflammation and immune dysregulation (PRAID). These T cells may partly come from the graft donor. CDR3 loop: CASSQISGTPANQPQHF. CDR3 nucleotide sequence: TGTGCCAGCAGTCAAATTTCCGGGACACCGGCCAATCAGCCCCAGCATTTT.